These T cell receptor beta chains were read from a single sample in a study of neoadjuvant anti-PD-1 for oral cavity cancer. The assay was immunoSEQ multiplex PCR, and TCRdb's table has in-frame clones only and misses some. Found here are 11,000 to 15,000 clones, about four fifths of them singletons; the top ten hold 2.8%. Sequences were derived from PBMCs, sampled after nivolumab (anti-PD-1) treatment. Receptors originate from a person aged 35-79 years with oral cavity squamous cell carcinoma. Both conserved end residues are part of each CDR3. Each record gives: CDR3 length, J gene, D gene, clone size, V gene, CDR3 protein, CDR3 DNA. D genes are given only for firm matches. Rows give clone size only sometimes, using once, few, many, or a class for an expanded clone.

>17|TRBJ2-6|TRBD1|once|TRBV30
CAWSIDRGPGGANVLTF
TGTGCCTGGAGTATCGACAGGGGGCCGGGAGGGGCCAACGTCCTGACTTTC
>14|TRBJ2-5|TRBD1|.|TRBV7-9
CASSLRTGQETQYF
TGTGCCAGCAGCCTTCGGACAGGCCAAGAGACCCAGTACTTC
>14|TRBJ2-1|TRBD2|.|TRBV2
CARAAGDYYNEQFF
TGTGCCAGAGCCGCGGGAGATTACTACAATGAGCAGTTCTTC
>13|TRBJ1-4|.|.|TRBV25-1
CASRGGINEKLFF
TGTGCCAGCCGTGGGGGGATCAATGAAAAACTGTTTTTT
>15|TRBJ2-3|TRBD2|.|TRBV6-1
CASSSQRERTDTQYF
TGTGCCAGCAGTAGCCAGCGGGAGAGGACAGATACGCAGTATTTT
>13|TRBJ2-7|.|medium-sized|TRBV25-1
CASSEIGANEQYF
TGTGCCAGCAGTGAAATAGGGGCGAACGAGCAGTACTTC
>15|TRBJ2-1|TRBD2|.|TRBV5-1
CASSFGSGRGNEQFF
TGCGCCAGCAGCTTTGGTAGCGGGAGGGGAAATGAGCAGTTCTTC
>15|TRBJ2-5|TRBD1|.|TRBV9
CASSVTGGYQETQYF
TGTGCCAGCAGCGTAACAGGGGGGTACCAAGAGACCCAGTACTTC
>15|TRBJ2-5|TRBD2|few|TRBV9
CASSVGLGGQETQYF
TGTGCCAGCAGCGTGGGACTAGGGGGGCAAGAGACCCAGTACTTC
>14|TRBJ2-1|.|.|TRBV4-1
CASGLPGAYNEQFF
TGCGCCAGCGGTCTGCCAGGGGCCTACAATGAGCAGTTCTTC
>15|TRBJ1-2|TRBD1|.|TRBV5-1
CASSPLLGQGEGYTF
TGCGCCAGCAGCCCCCTGTTGGGACAGGGGGAAGGCTACACCTTC
>15|TRBJ1-1|TRBD1|few|TRBV6-5
CASSYVPTGGADAFF
TGTGCCAGCAGTTACGTCCCCACAGGGGGCGCGGACGCTTTCTTT
>15|TRBJ2-5|.|.|TRBV10-3
CAISEGPTDQETQYF
TGTGCCATCAGTGAAGGCCCCACCGACCAAGAGACCCAGTACTTC
>15|TRBJ2-3|TRBD1|.|TRBV19
CASSPPGQGADTQYF
TGTGCCAGTAGTCCCCCCGGACAGGGGGCAGATACGCAGTATTTT
>17|TRBJ1-5|.|.|TRBV19
CASSTKTPKSGDQPQHF
TGTGCCAGTAGTACTAAAACACCAAAGTCGGGCGATCAGCCCCAGCATTTT
>15|TRBJ2-2|TRBD2|.|TRBV9
CASSPSGGNTGELFF
TGTGCCAGCAGCCCCAGCGGGGGGAACACCGGGGAGCTGTTTTTT
>14|TRBJ1-1|.|.|TRBV6-6
CASSRQEGNTEAFF
TGTGCCAGCAGCCGACAGGAGGGGAACACTGAAGCTTTCTTT
>13|TRBJ1-4|.|few|TRBV5-4
CASSPDGYEKLFF
TGTGCCAGCAGCCCGGACGGGTATGAAAAACTGTTTTTT
>18|TRBJ1-2|.|.|TRBV9
CASSVGGLGPRGNYGYTF
TGTGCCAGCAGCGTAGGAGGACTCGGGCCCCGCGGAAACTATGGCTACACCTTC
>14|TRBJ1-1|.|few|TRBV9
CASSGTGEDTEAFF
TGTGCCAGCAGCGGTACAGGAGAGGACACTGAAGCTTTCTTT
>14|TRBJ2-5|.|.|TRBV5-1
CASSLGGPGETQYF
TGCGCCAGCAGCTTAGGGGGGCCAGGGGAGACCCAGTACTTC
>14|TRBJ1-3|.|.|TRBV6-1
CASSDGGGGNTIYF
TGTGCCAGCAGTGATGGAGGAGGTGGAAACACCATATATTTT
>16|TRBJ2-1|.|.|TRBV4-2
CASSQDTGGPLNEQFF
TGTGCCAGCAGCCAAGATACTGGGGGTCCCCTAAATGAGCAGTTCTTC
>16|TRBJ1-5|.|.|TRBV11-2
CASSFGSGPSNQPQHF
TGTGCCAGCAGCTTTGGGTCGGGGCCAAGCAATCAGCCCCAGCATTTT
>16|TRBJ2-7|.|.|TRBV19
CASSDPRAAASYEQYF
TGTGCCAGTAGTGACCCCAGGGCGGCAGCCTCCTACGAGCAGTACTTC
>13|TRBJ2-2|.|few|TRBV5-1
CASSPDSTGELFF
TGCGCCAGCAGCCCCGACAGCACCGGGGAGCTGTTTTTT
>13|TRBJ2-5|TRBD1|.|TRBV25-1
CASRDRVGETQYF
TGTGCCAGCAGGGACAGGGTAGGAGAGACCCAGTACTTC
>17|TRBJ1-5|.|few|TRBV4-1
CASSQEVFGQDGQPQHF
TGCGCCAGCAGCCAAGAGGTATTCGGACAAGATGGTCAGCCCCAGCATTTT
>16|TRBJ1-4|.|few|TRBV2
CASSTDFGRANEKLFF
TGTGCCAGCAGTACCGACTTTGGGAGAGCTAATGAAAAACTGTTTTTT
>15|TRBJ2-1|TRBD2|once|TRBV19
CASSIGAGVVDEQFF
TGTGCCAGTAGTATTGGAGCGGGAGTCGTGGATGAGCAGTTCTTC
>15|TRBJ1-3|.|.|TRBV9
CASSPRGFSGNTIYF
TGTGCCAGCAGCCCTCGGGGGTTCTCTGGAAACACCATATATTTT
>16|TRBJ2-7|.|.|TRBV5-4
CASSLDRETTTYEQYF
TGTGCCAGCAGCTTGGACAGGGAAACTACCACCTACGAGCAGTACTTC
>14|TRBJ2-7|.|.|TRBV15
CATSRGHTTYEQYF
TGTGCCACCAGCAGAGGGCACACTACCTACGAGCAGTACTTC
>13|TRBJ1-4|.|.|TRBV9
CASSVGEGEKLFF
TGTGCCAGCAGCGTCGGGGAAGGTGAAAAACTGTTTTTT
>21|TRBJ1-4|.|.|TRBV12-2
CASRPWDRGPREHSGNEKLFF
TGTGCAAGTCGCCCGTGGGACAGGGGGCCTCGCGAGCATAGCGGTAATGAAAAACTGTTTTTT
>13|TRBJ2-7|.|.|TRBV27
CASSLWGSGEQYF
TGTGCCAGCAGTTTATGGGGGAGCGGGGAGCAGTACTTC
>15|TRBJ1-3|TRBD1|.|TRBV5-1
CASSPGTATGNTIYF
TGCGCCAGCAGCCCAGGGACAGCGACTGGAAACACCATATATTTT
>16|TRBJ2-7|.|.|TRBV11-2
CASSLDAGQSFGEQYF
TGTGCCAGCAGCTTAGATGCCGGCCAATCCTTTGGCGAGCAGTACTTC
>12|TRBJ2-1|.|.|TRBV9
CASSVDPNEQFF
TGTGCCAGCAGCGTAGATCCCAATGAGCAGTTCTTC
>11|TRBJ2-1|.|.|TRBV25-1
CASSEYEEQFF
TGTGCCAGCAGTGAGTACGAGGAGCAGTTCTTC
>17|TRBJ2-5|TRBD2|.|TRBV9
CASSVGLAGGRGETQYF
TGTGCCAGCAGCGTAGGTCTAGCGGGAGGCCGGGGGGAGACCCAGTACTTC
>18|TRBJ2-3|TRBD2|.|TRBV4-1
CASSQGLRLAARVDTQYF
TGCGCCAGCAGCCAAGGTTTACGACTAGCGGCTCGGGTAGATACGCAGTATTTT
>12|TRBJ2-7|.|.|TRBV30
CAWSVGWGEQYF
TGTGCCTGGAGTGTAGGTTGGGGGGAGCAGTACTTC
>14|TRBJ1-1|.|.|TRBV19
CASSTGGGNTEAFF
TGTGCCAGTAGTACCGGGGGGGGGAACACTGAAGCTTTCTTT
>17|TRBJ2-1|TRBD2|.|TRBV5-5
CASSSTPGTSDYNEQFF
TGTGCCAGCAGCTCCACCCCCGGGACTAGCGACTACAATGAGCAGTTCTTC
>17|TRBJ2-1|.|once|TRBV12-5
CASGLRIADSSYNEQFF
TGTGCTAGTGGTTTAAGGATAGCGGATAGCTCCTACAATGAGCAGTTCTTC
>20|TRBJ2-7|TRBD2|.|TRBV2
CASSEALRASGPPGRYEQYF
TGTGCCAGCAGTGAAGCGCTTCGGGCTAGCGGGCCCCCGGGTCGGTACGAGCAGTACTTC
>15|TRBJ1-2|.|.|TRBV6-1
CASSEEAANRYGYTF
TGTGCCAGCAGTGAAGAGGCCGCGAATAGGTATGGCTACACCTTC
>15|TRBJ1-1|TRBD1|.|TRBV6-5
CASSTDRDGNTEAFF
TGTGCCAGCAGTACCGACAGGGATGGGAACACTGAAGCTTTCTTT
>16|TRBJ2-3|TRBD2|.|TRBV19
CASSIDKREATDTQYF
TGTGCCAGTAGTATAGATAAGCGGGAGGCGACAGATACGCAGTATTTT
>19|TRBJ2-7|TRBD2|.|TRBV4-1
CASSLAAGTSGSSAYEQYF
TGCGCCAGCAGCCTCGCCGCCGGGACTAGCGGGAGTAGTGCTTACGAGCAGTACTTC
>13|TRBJ2-1|.|once|TRBV6-5
CASRYSQGEGQFF
TGTGCCAGCAGGTACTCACAGGGCGAAGGGCAGTTCTTC